One sample yielded the 21 T cell receptor beta chains listed below, sequenced in a study of T-cell reconstitution after alpha-beta-depleted transplantation in children. TCRbeta library preparation incorporated unique molecular identifiers. In TCRdb, the PCR reads were re-called with MiXCR into one record per CDR3 protein. This sample has fewer than 120,000 distinct CDR3 sequences, with around a tenth found just once. Sample: PBMCs from the stem cell graft donor, taken from the stem cell graft. The origin of the receptors is a human donor who donated a stem cell graft to a child with acute lymphoblastic leukemia.

In this sample, this clonotype turned up many times. The V and J genes are TRBV4-3 and TRBJ2-1, with D unresolved. The germline gives CDR1 LGHNA, CDR2 YSLEER. Trimming cost V 0 bases and J 7 bases, with 16 bases left between them. CDR3 length equals 16 residues. CDR3 protein: CASSQDLLPPRNEQFF. The DNA for the CDR3 is TGCGCCAGCAGCCAAGATTTGCTCCCTCCTCGAAATGAGCAGTTCTTC.

This clonotype was recorded many times. The J gene is TRBJ1-1, the V gene TRBV29-1; D perhaps matches TRBD1 (6 bases). V gave up 5 bases and J gave up 1 base, with 14 bases separating them. CDR3 size: 14 residues. From germline, CDR1 is SQVTM and CDR2 ANQGSEA. Written as DNA, the CDR3 is TGCAGCGTTCTGCCCCAGGGGAGGAACACTGAAGCTTTCTTT. Translation gives CSVLPQGRNTEAFF.

This clonotype was counted many times. CDR3 sequence reads: CASSFVDRGLYGYTF. The CDR3 DNA follows: TGTGCCAGCAGTTTCGTTGACAGGGGCCTGTATGGCTACACCTTC. This chain uses TRBV28 with TRBJ1-2; TRBD1 matches 8 bases. The trim removed 3 bases at V and 5 bases at J, leaving 8 bases unmatched. Germline CDR1 reads MDHEN; CDR2 reads SYDVKM. This CDR3 has 15 amino acids.

This clonotype was recorded at least ten times. V gene TRBV5-1 combines with J gene TRBJ2-2; D might be TRBD1 or TRBD2, each matching 5 bases. CDR3 size: 14 residues. Germline V gene lookup returns CDR1 SGHRS and CDR2 YFSETQ. Trimming took 6 bases from V and 6 from J, leaving 15 bases between them. The DNA for the CDR3 is TGCGCCAGCACCCTCTCAGTGGGGGCCGGGGAGCTGTTTTTT. Translated: CASTLSVGAGELFF.

This clonotype was picked up many times. The chain recombines TRBV5-1 with TRBJ2-1; 9 nucleotides align to TRBD2. V gave up 0 bases and J gave up 0 bases; unmatched junction bases: 1. Germline CDR1 SGHRS, CDR2 YFSETQ. The CDR3 is 16 amino acids. CDR3 sequence (DNA): TGCGCCAGCAGCTTGGCTAGCGGGGCCTCCTACAATGAGCAGTTCTTC. This codes for CASSLASGASYNEQFF.

This clonotype was observed at least ten times. The chain uses TRBV4-2 and TRBJ2-1; 8 bases map to TRBD2. CDR3 length: 15 residues. The ends lost 5 bases at V and 1 base at J; junction bases unmatched: 4. Germline V gene data show CDR1 as LGHNA and CDR2 as YNFKEQ. The CDR3 protein is CASSLGTRSYNEQFF. Written as DNA, the CDR3 is TGTGCCAGCAGCTTAGGGACTAGGTCCTACAATGAGCAGTTCTTC.

This clonotype was detected a few times. This chain uses TRBV6-2 or TRBV6-3 with TRBJ1-5, with D unresolved. Trimming stripped 6 bases from V and 11 bases from J, with 14 bases between. CDR3 size: 12 residues. CDR1 is MNHEY, CDR2 SVGEGT, per germline. CDR3 DNA: TGTGCCAGCAGCCCCGGGAGGATGGCCCAGCATTTT. The encoded protein is CASSPGRMAQHF.

This clonotype has ten or more counts. J is TRBJ1-2 and V is TRBV3-1; tentative D call: TRBD1 (5 bases). Per the germline V gene, CDR1 is LGHDT and CDR2 is YNNKEL (reference sequence). Trimming removed 1 base from V and 8 bases from J, with 11 bases in between. CDR3 length: 13 amino acids. CDR3 bases: TGTGCCAGCAGCCAAGTCGGGGGGAGCGGCTACACCTTC. Its protein is CASSQVGGSGYTF. Full variable domain (missing parts from reference TRBV3-1 and TRBJ1-2): DTAVSQTPKYLVTQMGNDKSIKCEQNLGHDTMYWYKQDSKKFLKIMFSYNNKELIINETVPNRFSPKSPDKAHLNLHINSLELGDSAVYFCASSQVGGSGYTFGSGTRLTVV.

Remarks on this clonotype: A much larger clone differs by one base, so this may be a read error. The gene calls are TRBV7-9 and TRBJ2-7; the match to TRBD1 covers 9 bases. The CDR3 is 15 amino acids. CDR1 is SEHNR, CDR2 FQNEAQ, per germline (reference sequence). The CDR3 bases are TGTGCCAGCAGCTACGCCGGGACAGGGATCTACGAGCAGTGCTTC. This sequence encodes CASSYAGTGIYEQCF.

Concerning this clonotype: One base away lies a much larger clone, so this may be a sequencing read error. J is TRBJ2-5 and V is TRBV4-2; D gene ambiguous. CDR1 is LGHNA, CDR2 YNFKEQ, per germline. The CDR3 consists of 13 residues. The DNA of the CDR3 is TGTGCCATCAGCCCGTCGGGTCAAGAGACCCAGTACTTC. It specifies CAISPSGQETQYF.

This clonotype occurred many times. V is TRBV7-2 and J is TRBJ1-5; 9 nucleotides align to TRBD1. This CDR3 has 15 amino acids. V lost 5 bases, J lost 5 bases, and 7 bases stayed unmatched. Germline V gene sequence: CDR1 SGHTA, CDR2 FQGNSA. CDR3 loop: CASSKGTGRYQPQHF. The CDR3 DNA reads as TGTGCCAGCAGCAAGGGGACAGGGCGTTATCAGCCCCAGCATTTT.

This clonotype was observed many times. The V and J genes are TRBV4-3 and TRBJ2-7, with TRBD2 matching 11 bases. Germline CDR1 and CDR2: LGHNA and YSLEER. Trimming took 0 bases from V and 4 from J; bases not matched to a gene: 14. This CDR3 is built from 19 residues. Here the CDR3 DNA reads TGCGCCAGCAGCCAAGAGGCCCCGGGACTAGCGGCAGGGGGATACGAGCAGTACTTC. Its translation is CASSQEAPGLAAGGYEQYF.

This clonotype was detected many times. The genes are TRBV12-3 or TRBV12-4 and TRBJ2-5; D tentatively reads TRBD1 or TRBD2 (6 bases each). Trimming took off 7 bases at V and 5 bases at J, with 17 bases between the two ends. The CDR3 length is 14 residues. As DNA, the CDR3 is TGTGCCAGCACCGGTCCCGGGGGCGTTGAGACCCAGTACTTC. This sequence encodes CASTGPGGVETQYF.

This clonotype was seen ten or more times. This chain links TRBV19 with TRBJ2-1; D uncertain. The CDR3 extends over 12 amino acids. Germline V gene sequence: CDR1 LNHDA, CDR2 SQIVND (reference sequence). Trimming took 9 bases from V and 5 from J, leaving 11 bases between them. The CDR3 region has the DNA TGTGCCAGCAGAGCTTTGAACAATGAGCAGTTCTTC. It is translated as CASRALNNEQFF.

This clonotype was seen ten or more times. The chain carries TRBV12-3 or TRBV12-4 and TRBJ1-3; tentatively, D is TRBD1 (6 bases). V lost 5 bases and J lost 1, with 15 bases in between. The CDR3 contains 16 residues. CDR3 in amino acids: CASSPRGGASGNTIYF. The CDR3 coding sequence is TGTGCCAGCAGTCCCCGAGGGGGGGCGTCTGGAAACACCATATATTTT.

This clonotype appeared many times. The chain employs TRBV6-1 and TRBJ2-5; maybe TRBD2 (6 bases). The V gene's germline CDR1 is MNHNS and CDR2 SASEGT. With 5 bases removed from V and 0 bases from J, the gap between germline ends came to 7 bases. There are 13 residues in the CDR3. CDR3 DNA sequence: TGTGCCAGCAGTCGGGACTACCAAGAGACCCAGTACTTC. This translates into CASSRDYQETQYF.

This clonotype has at least ten counts. This rearrangement joins TRBV7-6 to TRBJ1-1; 8 bases are a match to TRBD1. The CDR3 covers 15 residues. Germline V CDR1 and CDR2: SGHVS, FNYEAQ. The trim removed 5 bases at V and 5 bases at J, leaving 10 bases unmatched. CDR3 sequence: CASSITRQGRTEAFF. CDR3 DNA: TGTGCCAGCAGCATAACTCGACAGGGGCGAACTGAAGCTTTCTTT.

The J gene is TRBJ2-7, the V gene TRBV7-9; 7 bases are a match to TRBD2. The CDR3 is 16 residues long. Germline V lookup: CDR1 SEHNR, CDR2 FQNEAQ (reference sequence). V dropped 7 bases and J dropped 5; count of bases not matched to a gene: 17. CDR3 region: CASTWRGDGGRDEQYF. In nucleotides, the CDR3 is TGTGCCAGCACCTGGCGCGGAGACGGCGGGAGAGACGAGCAGTACTTC.

This clonotype has a count of ten or more. V usage is TRBV7-2 and J usage is TRBJ2-3; 8 bases are shared with TRBD2. CDR1 is SGHTA, CDR2 FQGNSA, per germline. V lost 4 bases and J lost 6; bases outside the gene matches: 15. The CDR3 consists of 17 residues. The CDR3 sequence: CASSSGGAGGGQDTQYF. DNA of the CDR3: TGTGCCAGCAGCTCGGGCGGGGCGGGAGGTGGACAGGATACGCAGTATTTT.

This clonotype was seen repeatedly, ten times or more. This chain connects TRBV12-3 or TRBV12-4 to TRBJ2-7, with D tentatively TRBD1 (6 bases). V gave up 6 bases and J gave up 0 bases, with 18 bases separating them. The CDR3 spans 16 residues. This CDR3 is CASSPFRGFRSYEQYF. The CDR3 DNA reads TGTGCCAGCAGCCCGTTCAGGGGATTTCGCTCCTACGAGCAGTACTTC.

This clonotype was seen many times. The chain has TRBV18 and TRBJ1-2; D is ambiguous. The CDR3 sequence is 15 residues long. Germline V gene lookup returns CDR1 KGHSH and CDR2 LQKENI. V lost 0 bases and J 0 bases, leaving 8 bases between the germline ends. For the CDR3, the DNA is TGTGCCAGCTCACCACCTGAGAGGGCTAACTATGGCTACACCTTC. It specifies CASSPPERANYGYTF.